This entry features one T cell receptor (beta chain) sequence. This clonotype was picked up a small number of times. The antigen this receptor binds is unknown. Base qualities are not at hand, and no much larger clone is one base apart. Donors were roughly 40 systemically healthy Caucasian individuals from Russia aged 6 to 90 years. Each donor gave ten milliliters of peripheral blood, collected into EDTA-treated Vacutainer tubes. Ficoll-Paque density-gradient centrifugation was used to isolate PBMCs, with at least 7 million per sample. Total RNA, at least 6 micrograms per sample, was extracted from PBMCs with Trizol reagent. Naive CD45RAhigh/CD27high T cell percentages were measured by flow cytometry on a PBMC aliquot from every donor. Measured from the cysteine to the phenylalanine, the CDR3 is 13 residues long. Kept here is only the CDR3 DNA, which spans 39 bases and is read in frame from base 1. V is pared back by 6 bases and J by 4 bases, with 12 bases lying between the germline termini. The CDR1 and CDR2 encoded by the germline V gene are SQVTM and ANQGSEA.

Library preparation used 5' RACE. A second PCR of roughly 6 to 12 cycles was run with a J-beta primer mix and a sample-barcoded 5' primer. A unique molecular identifier was introduced onto each TCR beta cDNA molecule by a template-switch 5' adaptor carrying 12 random nucleotides. Each sample yielded at least 2.5 million CDR3-containing paired-end reads. First-strand cDNA was synthesized from all RNA with the Mint cDNA synthesis kit, primed by a TRBC-specific oligonucleotide. After uracil-DNA glycosylase treatment, a first 18-cycle PCR used universal primers M1SS and BC2_uni_R on all cDNA. Turning to the authors' computational methods: Each sample was normalized by randomly selecting 1 million high-quality reads, each carrying a distinct molecular identifier. Instead of being binned into consensus sequences, reads that shared molecular identifiers were thrown out. MiTCR, run with a Q25 quality threshold and the strictest error-elimination algorithm, handled CDR3 identification, clonotype clustering and error correction. A nonparametric unseen species model using Euler transformation provided a lower-bound estimate of total TCR beta diversity. The public reads were quality trimmed at Q25 with fastp and then assembled into clones with MiXCR by TCRdb, keeping productive beta chains. CDR3 protein duplicates are merged, each entry listing the most common genes and DNA. These V and J calls rely on TCRdb rather than the paper's analysis. This sample lists approximately 1,700,000 distinct CDR3 sequences; roughly 43% were detected once. Roughly 23% of the sample rests with the top ten.

This entry belongs to a study of blood T cells in healthy people across ages (dated by TCRdb to 2014 to 2015). Regarding the complete study: In model experiments, template switching captured about one uniquely barcoded TCR beta cDNA molecule for every two T cells. To track age-related changes in TCR beta repertoire diversity, the study relied on deep sequencing normalized with unique cDNA molecular identifiers. Four age groups were formed from the donors: young (average 16 years), middle-aged (approximately 40), aged (about 62) and long-lived (more than 75). Donors of different ages were randomly distributed across sequencing lanes to avoid experimental bias. The study analyzed two additional independent replicas of 1 million unique cDNA reads from the same blood draw for two donors, one aged 18 to 30 and one aged 80 or older. What the work shows at the level of the full study, not this receptor alone: There was a strong correlation between observed TCR beta diversity and the percentage of naive T cells measured by flow cytometry. The long-lived group showed more naive CD4+ T cells, fewer expanded clones and increased TCR diversity than the aged group, suggesting age selection. Donor CMV infection status was unknown, potentially confounding age-related changes in expanded clonotypes. Observed TCR beta diversity per million T cells fell roughly linearly with age, and a significant reduction was already apparent by age around 40. Bulk unsorted PBMC profiling prevented conclusive comparison of naive and antigen-experienced compartments. Estimates of total diversity from one million sequenced T cells were regarded as lower bounds and underestimates.

The chain is made from TRBV29-1 and TRBJ1-4; tentative D gene TRBD1, with 6 bases matching. Sequenced input: blood. The receptor's source is a human donor in good health. In nucleotides, the sequence is TGCAGCGTGCTGGGGGCCCTTAATGAAAAACTGTTTTTT. This sequence encodes CSVLGALNEKLFF.